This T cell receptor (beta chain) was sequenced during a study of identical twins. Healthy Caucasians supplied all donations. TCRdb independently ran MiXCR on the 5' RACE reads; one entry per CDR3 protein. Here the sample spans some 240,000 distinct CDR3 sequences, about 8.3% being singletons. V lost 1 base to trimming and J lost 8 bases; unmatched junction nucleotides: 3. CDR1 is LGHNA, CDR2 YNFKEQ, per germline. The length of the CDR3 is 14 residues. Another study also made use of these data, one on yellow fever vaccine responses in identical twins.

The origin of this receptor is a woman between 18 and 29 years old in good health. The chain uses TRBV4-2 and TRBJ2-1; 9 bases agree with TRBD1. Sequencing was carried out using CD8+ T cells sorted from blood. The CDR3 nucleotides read TGTGCCAGCAGCCAAGGCACAGGGGGCGATGAGCAGTTCTTC. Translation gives CASSQGTGGDEQFF.